This T cell receptor beta chain was profiled in a study of blood T cell repertoires in COVID-19. Overall study context: Samples came from the United States, Italy and Spain, spanning acute and convalescent COVID-19. In each case, the material was cDNA or gDNA derived from T cells, B-cell-depleted T cells, or PBMCs.

Measured with immunoSEQ multiplex PCR; TCRdb has only the in-frame clones, and not every one. This repertoire shows over 200,000 clones, 87% found once; its top ten account for 10% to 13%. CDR1 and CDR2 (germline): LGHNA, YSLEER. V gave up 0 bases and J gave up 1 base, with 13 bases separating them. The CDR3 totals 16 residues. The participants were between about 18 and 90 years old and came from roughly 25 US areas. Participants were placed into cohorts based on the clinical history they reported. Sequenced sample: PBMCs or T cells enriched from blood (not recorded which). The clonotype comes from a man aged 25-40 years who had recovered from COVID-19. V gene TRBV4-3 combines with J gene TRBJ2-7; TRBD1 is a possible D gene (5 bases). The CDR3 loop reads CASSQDRAFPSYEQYF. The CDR3 DNA sequence: TGCGCCAGCAGCCAAGACAGGGCCTTCCCGTCCTACGAGCAGTACTTC.